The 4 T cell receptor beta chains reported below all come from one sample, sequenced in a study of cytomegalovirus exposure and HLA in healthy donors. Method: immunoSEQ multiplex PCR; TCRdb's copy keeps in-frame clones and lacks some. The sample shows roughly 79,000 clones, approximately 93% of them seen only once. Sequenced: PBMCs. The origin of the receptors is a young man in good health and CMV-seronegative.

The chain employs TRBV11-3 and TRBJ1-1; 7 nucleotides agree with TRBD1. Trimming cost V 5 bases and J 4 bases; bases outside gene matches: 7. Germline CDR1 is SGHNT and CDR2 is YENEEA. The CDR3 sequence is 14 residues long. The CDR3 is CASSLRQGSTEAFF. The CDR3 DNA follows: TGTGCCAGCAGCCTCCGACAGGGATCCACTGAAGCTTTCTTT.

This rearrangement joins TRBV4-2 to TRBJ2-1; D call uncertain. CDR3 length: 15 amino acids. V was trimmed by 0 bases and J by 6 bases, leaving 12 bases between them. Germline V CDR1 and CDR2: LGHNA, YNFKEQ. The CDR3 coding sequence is TGTGCCAGCAGCCAAGATCAGGTAAGCAGCAATGAGCAGTTCTTC. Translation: CASSQDQVSSNEQFF.

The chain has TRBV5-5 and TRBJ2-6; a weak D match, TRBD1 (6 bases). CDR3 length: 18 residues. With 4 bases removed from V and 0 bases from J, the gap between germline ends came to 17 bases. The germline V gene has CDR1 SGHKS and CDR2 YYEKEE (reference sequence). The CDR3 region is CASSVQGPSPSGANVLTF. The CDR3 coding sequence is TGTGCCAGCAGCGTCCAGGGGCCATCCCCCTCTGGGGCCAACGTCCTGACTTTC.

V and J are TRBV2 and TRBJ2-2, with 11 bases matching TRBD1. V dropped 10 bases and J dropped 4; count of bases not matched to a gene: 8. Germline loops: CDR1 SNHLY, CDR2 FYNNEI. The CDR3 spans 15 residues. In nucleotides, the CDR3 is TGTGCCACCACGACCGGGACAGGGGGCACCGGGGAGCTGTTTTTT. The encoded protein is CATTTGTGGTGELFF. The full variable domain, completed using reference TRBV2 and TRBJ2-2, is EPEVTQTPSHQVTQMGQEVILRCVPISNHLYFYWYRQILGQKVEFLVSFYNNEISEKSEIFDDQFSVERPDGSNFTLKIRSTKLEDSAMYFCATTTGTGGTGELFFGEGSRLTVL.